The TCR beta chain described here comes from a study of shared clonotypes between healthy human individuals (TCRdb year 2020). About the investigation overall: The cohort included three men and a couple of women between 18 and 49 years of age. Per donor, three plates each were used for CD4 naive and CD4 memory, two for CD8 naive, and one for CD8 memory. Blood TCR repertoires of about five healthy adults were deeply sequenced to estimate repertoire size and the extent of clonotype sharing between individuals. Different laboratories and diverse techniques were used to prepare libraries and sequence TCR repertoires, to increase sequencing depth and limit assay-specific biases. Per donor, leukapheresis produced somewhere between about 0.8 and 9.5 billion PBMCs.

What the research found in general, with its limitations: Compared with non-shared clonotypes, clonotypes shared by all four sorted-subset donors had higher generation probabilities. The small number of donors limited the genetic and exposure-history diversity represented. Pairwise subsampling led to the expectation that sequencing depth would affect the degree of clonotype sharing among donors. Even with the large sequencing depth, rarefaction of the sorted-subset datasets indicated that sequencing was incomplete. Larger estimated clonotype richness was generally found for naive subsets than for memory subsets. Sampling was restricted to blood, and TCR repertoires in tissues likely differ from the TCR repertoires found in blood. About 5% of naive CD4, 3.5% of naive CD8, 2.3% of memory CD4, and about 0.4% of memory CD8 clonotypes were shared across a handful of donors.

Using the deep immunoSEQ assay, multiplex PCR amplified TCR CDR3 regions from genomic DNA. Extracted genomic DNA from each cell subset was distributed evenly across all wells of several immunoSEQ 96-well plates, and each plate was treated as a replicate. Each replicate PCR for sorted subsets received 200 ng genomic DNA, equal to roughly 30,000 T cell genomes. The purified libraries were quantified using a Qubit 3.0 fluorometer, sized with a Bioanalyzer 2100, and then quantified again using the KAPA Library Quantification kit. Every immunoSEQ 96-well plate was sequenced on a dedicated single-read 150-cycle Illumina NextSeq 550 flow cell. In the source study's methods: Because only junctional sequences without quality scores were contained in the immunoSEQ output, filtering matching that applied to full-length reads could not be performed. Sequences were annotated with PyIR, a Python wrapper for IgBLAST v1.9, using IMGT germline references to assign V/J genes and CDR3. Reads with weak V/J assignments (E-value above 1e-6), missing CDR3, stop codons, out-of-frame junctions, or ambiguous translated residues were removed. V3J clonotypes were defined as sequences sharing an identical inferred V gene, J gene, and CDR3 amino acid sequence. To compute the percentage overlap between repertoires, the number of shared unique clonotypes was divided by the size of the smaller repertoire. Repertoire richness was assessed with RTK rarefaction, the Chao1 estimator, and Recon v2.1 estimates of unobserved clonotypes. For all TCRbeta clonotypes obtained by the gDNA method from several donors, generation probabilities were computed with OLGA. TCRdb re-hosts the immuneACCESS table, in-frame sequences only. Its copies lack some clones; in the studies checked, an unresolved V gene accounts for under half of them, and the cause for the rest is not known. V and J calls and clone size are given by that table; D and trimming were obtained from the DNA. This sample lists roughly 550,000 clones; roughly 96% were detected once. Of the sample, roughly 0.1% is held by the ten largest clones.

CDR1 and CDR2 (MDHEN, SYDVKM) derive from the germline V gene. The CDR3 starts with the cysteine, ends with the phenylalanine, and has 15 residues. Left in the record is the CDR3 DNA by itself, 45 bases read in frame from the first base. V and J lose 3 bases and 6 bases, and a span of 12 bases separates them. CD8 naive samples consisted of CD45RO-negative cells that were positively selected for CCR7, yielding a CD45RA+CCR7+ population without TemRA cells. Donors were healthy HIV-negative adults with no recently reported acute infections or vaccinations. Every donor was a Caucasian adult residing in Nashville, Tennessee, USA. Blood was collected by leukapheresis, and PBMCs were isolated by Ficoll-Histopaque density gradient centrifugation and then cryopreserved in liquid nitrogen vapor phase. Analytical flow cytometry was used to check the purity and quantity of every magnetically sorted T cell population. From each sorted fraction, genomic DNA was isolated and quantified by UV absorbance on a Nanodrop 2000c.

About this clone: The specificity of this receptor is unknown. The input lacks base qualities; no much larger clone sits a single base away.

This TCR derives from a young woman in good health. The chain uses TRBV28 and TRBJ2-6; matching of 5 bases hints at TRBD1 as the D gene. The source material was naive CD8+ T cells sorted from blood. The sample's cell subset or site label, in plain terms: CD45RA+CCR7+. The CDR3 sequence is CASSFFLREANVLTF. The base sequence is TGTGCCAGCAGTTTTTTCCTCAGGGAGGCCAACGTCCTGACTTTC.